The source of this T cell receptor (beta chain) is a study of Graves' ophthalmopathy and Graves' hyperthyroidism. Each diagnosis was determined on the basis of clinical symptoms, serum thyroxine, TRAb, thyroid ultrasound and orbital computed tomography. Of note for this clonotype: Its antigen is not identified.

RNA transcripts were the template, and TCR beta CDR3 regions were amplified from them. The workflow started with a first-round RT-PCR run with HTBI primers and then moved on to a second-round multiplex PCR. TCRdb reprocessed the multiplex PCR reads with MiXCR, giving one entry per CDR3 protein. This sample yields 300,000 to 400,000 distinct CDR3 sequences, of which roughly 15% are seen a single time; around 2.4% belongs to the top ten. The V gene end was trimmed by 5 bases and the J gene end by 8 bases; junction bases not matched to a gene: 11. Per the germline V gene, CDR1 is MNHEY and CDR2 is SVGEGT. The CDR3 is 15 residues long. General study findings and limits: Most clonotypes expanded in thyroid above 0.001 frequency were present in blood too. A model of 13 signatures distinguished ophthalmopathy from stable hyperthyroidism at roughly 86% sensitivity and roughly 82% specificity.

This sequence was found in an adult woman with stable Graves' hyperthyroidism. The source material was peripheral blood. J is TRBJ1-4 and V is TRBV6-2 or TRBV6-3, with 7 bases fitting TRBD1. Here the CDR3 reads CASSPLIAGGEKLFF. The CDR3 region has the DNA TGTGCCAGCAGTCCGCTTATCGCAGGGGGGGAAAAACTGTTTTTT.